This note documents a single T cell receptor beta chain sequence. The antigen remains unidentified. The PCR used 60 Vbeta and 13 Jbeta primers. Sequencing used immunoSEQ multiplex PCR; TCRdb keeps in-frame clones, though not all of them. The sample lists about 160,000 clones, around four fifths occurring once. The sample is drawn from a study of cytomegalovirus exposure and HLA in healthy donors. Healthy bone marrow donors made up the cohort. General study findings and limits: A missense DCLRE1C variant was associated with V- and J-gene trimming of TCR beta chains in a later analysis, and an independent cohort replicated the association.

CDR1 is SGDLS and CDR2 is YYNGEE in the germline V gene. Trimming cost V 0 bases and J 8 bases; bases outside gene matches: 8. There are 15 residues in the CDR3. V is TRBV9 and J is TRBJ1-2; TRBD1 agrees at 9 bases. This receptor was obtained from a woman aged 50 to 65 in good health and CMV-seronegative. What was sequenced was PBMCs. This chain's CDR3 is CASSVATPGQGGYTF. As DNA, the CDR3 is TGTGCCAGCAGCGTAGCTACACCGGGACAGGGAGGCTACACCTTC.